Detailed here is one T cell receptor (beta chain). This specimen belongs to a study of cytomegalovirus exposure and HLA in healthy donors. Germline values: CDR1 SGHRS, CDR2 YFSETQ. The CDR3 length is 15 residues. V shed 4 bases, J shed 8 bases, and the junction held 10 bases outside the gene matches. Assay used: immunoSEQ multiplex PCR; TCRdb lists only in-frame clones, some missing. Among around 100,000 clones listed, roughly 94% were seen once. The rearrangement uses TRBV5-1 and TRBJ1-2; 11 bases agree with TRBD1. This clonotype was obtained from a young woman in good health and CMV-seronegative. Material for sequencing was PBMCs. As DNA, the CDR3 is TGCGCCAGCAGCCTAGGACAGGGGGCGTTTTCCGGCTACACCTTC. It is translated as CASSLGQGAFSGYTF. Filled out from reference TRBV5-1 and TRBJ1-2, the complete variable domain reads KAGVTQTPRYLIKTRGQQVTLSCSPISGHRSVSWYQQTPGQGLQFLFEYFSETQRNKGNFPGRFSGRQFSNSRSEMNVSTLELGDSALYLCASSLGQGAFSGYTFGSGTRLTVV.